The sample holds a few counts of the clone carrying this T cell receptor (beta chain). The PCR made use of 60 Vbeta and 13 Jbeta primers. Generated by immunoSEQ multiplex PCR, the TCRdb table keeps only in-frame clones and is missing some. The top ten hold 2% to 3% of the sample, which has some 98,000 clones, roughly 70% seen once. Trimming removed 4 bases at V and 5 bases at J, with 28 bases between. Germline assignment: CDR1 SGHNT and CDR2 YYREEE (reference sequence). The CDR3 contains 18 residues. The sample originates from a study of cytomegalovirus exposure and HLA in healthy donors. Sequencing used PBMCs. The receptor was isolated from a man aged 45-60 years in good health and CMV-seronegative. The chain links TRBV5-4 to TRBJ2-7, with D unclear. CDR3 sequence reads: CASSRRVPGGLKTHEQYF. CDR3 bases: TGTGCCAGCAGCCGGCGAGTGCCAGGTGGATTGAAGACCCACGAGCAGTACTTC.